The present TCR beta chain was sequenced within a study of cytomegalovirus exposure and HLA in healthy donors. Study conclusions and caveats: The later analysis indicated that the majority of CMV-associated TCR beta chains appeared HLA-restricted. In a later analysis, HLA-C alleles had the fewest associated TCRs, DRB1 alleles the most.

The CDR3 has 13 amino acids. Germline values: CDR1 SNHLY, CDR2 FYNNEI. V gave up 6 bases and J gave up 0 bases, with 7 bases separating them. In regard to this clone: As yet, its antigen is unknown.

The PCR made use of 60 Vbeta and 13 Jbeta primers. Measured with immunoSEQ multiplex PCR; TCRdb has only the in-frame clones, and not every one. Here the sample spans some 250,000 clones, around 80% being singletons. Sequencing used PBMCs. The receptor was isolated from a woman in her forties in good health and CMV-seropositive. The V call is TRBV2, the J call TRBJ2-3; D is perhaps TRBD1 (5 bases). The CDR3 nucleotides read TGTGCCAGCAGAGGGGTGAGCACAGATACGCAGTATTTT. This encodes CASRGVSTDTQYF.